This T cell receptor (beta chain) emerged from a study of early T cells in non-severe SARS-CoV-2 infection. This CDR3 contains 19 residues. Between the trimmed V and J ends, which lost 0 bases and 2 bases, there was a span of 20 bases. Germline V gene lookup returns CDR1 MNHNS and CDR2 SASEGT. The sample holds one count of this clonotype. As yet, its antigen is unknown. Individual cDNA molecules each received unique molecular identifiers attached to them. TCRdb redid the calling of the 5' RACE reads with MiXCR, one entry per CDR3 protein. The table records about 75,000 distinct CDR3 sequences, over 9% of them present only once. Study-wide points: Lookups in VDJdb leaned toward anti-spike CD8 responses and missed private and CD4 specificities.

The chain has TRBV6-1 and TRBJ1-5; D might be TRBD1 (6 bases). Sequencing used whole blood, obtained at baseline. The TCR originated in an adult who was a healthcare worker with PCR-confirmed SARS-CoV-2 infection or an uninfected control (not recorded which). The CDR3 bases are TGTGCCAGCAGTGAAGCGCTTGGACAGAGGACGGAGGGCAATCAGCCCCAGCATTTT. Protein sequence: CASSEALGQRTEGNQPQHF.